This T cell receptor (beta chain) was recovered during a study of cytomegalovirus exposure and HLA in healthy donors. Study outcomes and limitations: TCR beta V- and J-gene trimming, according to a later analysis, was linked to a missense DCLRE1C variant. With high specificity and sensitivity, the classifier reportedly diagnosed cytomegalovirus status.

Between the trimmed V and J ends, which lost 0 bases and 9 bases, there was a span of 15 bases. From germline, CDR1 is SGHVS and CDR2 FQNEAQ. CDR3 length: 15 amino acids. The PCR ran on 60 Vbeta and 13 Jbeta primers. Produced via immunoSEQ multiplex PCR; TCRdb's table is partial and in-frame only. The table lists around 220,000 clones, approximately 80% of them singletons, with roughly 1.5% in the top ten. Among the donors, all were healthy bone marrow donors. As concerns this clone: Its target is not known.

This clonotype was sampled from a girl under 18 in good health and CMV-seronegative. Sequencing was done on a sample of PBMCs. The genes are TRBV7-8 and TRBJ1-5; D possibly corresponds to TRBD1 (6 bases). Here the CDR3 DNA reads TGTGCCAGCAGCTTAGCTCGGACAGCCGGTGGGCCCCAGCATTTT. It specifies CASSLARTAGGPQHF.